Below, 20 T cell receptor beta chains from the same sample are listed, as sequenced in a study of T cells in tumors after PD-1 blockade (dated by TCRdb to 2018 to 2020). Taken with the paper, the label for time point translates to: before anti-PD-1 therapy. Library creation used the immunoSEQ multiplex PCR assay. TCRdb took this table from immuneACCESS and kept in-frame rearrangements with V and J called. Such tables lack part of the clones; where checked against another copy, unresolved V genes explain under half of the gap, and the rest is unexplained. Across this sample there are around 50,000 clones, with just under 80% seen only once. Around 15% of the sample is in the top ten clones. Sequenced here: PBMCs, sampled before anti-PD-1 treatment. All receptors come from a human donor with basal cell carcinoma.

The chain recombines TRBV28 with TRBJ2-6, with D perhaps matching TRBD1 (6 bases). The CDR3 runs 15 residues. The V and J ends lost 6 bases and 2 bases respectively, with 11 bases between them. CDR1 and CDR2 from the germline V gene are MDHEN and SYDVKM. The CDR3 DNA is TGTGCCAGCAGCGCACAGGGTGCTGGGGCCAACGTCCTGACTTTC. Translating it yields CASSAQGAGANVLTF.

This chain uses TRBV2 with TRBJ1-1; D unclear. The CDR3 is 16 residues long. Germline CDR1 is SNHLY and CDR2 is FYNNEI. With 4 bases removed from V and 1 base from J, the gap between germline ends came to 16 bases. CDR3: CASSVVGLGWNTEAFF. The CDR3 DNA follows: TGTGCCAGCAGTGTTGTGGGTCTTGGTTGGAACACTGAAGCTTTCTTT.

V is TRBV7-8 and J is TRBJ1-1, with 7 bases identical to TRBD1. V trimming: 1 base; J trimming: 1 base; junction bases outside the gene matches: 6. Germline CDR1 SGHVS, CDR2 FQNEAQ. The CDR3 is made up of 16 amino acids. CDR3 sequence reads: CASSLGQGGRNTEAFF. The CDR3 nucleotides read TGTGCCAGCAGCTTAGGACAGGGTGGGAGGAACACTGAAGCTTTCTTT.

The genes are TRBV9 and TRBJ2-1, with 8 bases matching TRBD2. The CDR3 length is 13 residues. From germline, CDR1 is SGDLS and CDR2 YYNGEE. Trimming took 1 base from V and 9 from J; bases not matched to a gene: 3. CDR3 sequence: CASSVSGGAEQFF. Here the CDR3 DNA reads TGTGCCAGCAGCGTAAGCGGGGGCGCTGAGCAGTTCTTC.

This chain connects TRBV29-1 to TRBJ2-2, with D maybe TRBD1 (5 bases). Trimming pared 6 bases from V and 0 bases from J, leaving 14 bases between. Germline loops: CDR1 SQVTM, CDR2 ANQGSEA. CDR3 length: 15 residues. Written as DNA, the CDR3 is TGCAGCGTAGGAGTTGGACAAGCGAACACCGGGGAGCTGTTTTTT. Amino acid sequence: CSVGVGQANTGELFF.

The rearrangement joins TRBV24-1 to TRBJ2-7, with D perhaps TRBD1 or TRBD2 (6 bases each). V was cut by 4 bases and J by 6 bases, with 24 bases left in between. CDR3 size: 17 residues. Germline CDR1 reads KGHDR; CDR2 reads SFDVKD. The CDR3 protein is CATSDRPRRGTPREQYF. The CDR3 coding sequence is TGTGCCACCAGTGACCGACCGAGGAGGGGGACCCCCCGCGAGCAGTACTTC.

In nucleotides, the CDR3 is TGTGCCAGCAGCGGGGGTCGAACCTCCAGCAGCAATCAGCCCCAGCATTTT. It codes for CASSGGRTSSSNQPQHF. V usage is TRBV5-8 and J usage is TRBJ1-5, with a possible D match to TRBD1 (5 bases). The CDR3 contains 17 residues. Trimming removed 4 bases at V and 1 base at J, with 18 bases between. CDR1 and CDR2 from the germline V gene are SGHTS and YDEGEE.

The rearrangement joins TRBV5-5 to TRBJ1-1, with D uncertain. The CDR3 totals 12 residues. V was clipped by 4 bases and J by 4 bases, with 8 bases between them. CDR1 SGHKS and CDR2 YYEKEE come from the germline V gene (reference sequence). The DNA for the CDR3 is TGTGCCAGCAGCCCCTATGGCACTGAAGCTTTCTTT. Amino acids: CASSPYGTEAFF.

The V call is TRBV29-1, the J call TRBJ1-1; TRBD1 might be the D (5 bases). V lost 3 bases to trimming and J lost 6 bases, with 23 bases between them. Germline lookup yields CDR1 SQVTM and CDR2 ANQGSEA. This CDR3 has 16 residues. CDR3 sequence (DNA): TGCAGCGTTGAGGGGGTCATACCCGGGGCCAGATCTGAAGCTTTCTTT. It codes for CSVEGVIPGARSEAFF.

The rearrangement joins TRBV28 to TRBJ1-6; maybe TRBD1 (5 bases). The V gene's germline CDR1 is MDHEN and CDR2 SYDVKM. The CDR3 spans 14 residues. The ends were cut back, 3 bases at V and 10 bases at J, with 13 bases in the middle. The CDR3 here is CASSLGVIGSPLHF. The CDR3 DNA sequence: TGTGCCAGCAGTTTGGGGGTGATCGGATCACCCCTCCACTTT.

The V and J genes are TRBV5-1 and TRBJ2-7, with 8 bases identical to TRBD1. J lost 2 bases, V lost 4 bases, and 8 bases had no gene match. Germline lookup yields CDR1 SGHRS and CDR2 YFSETQ. CDR3 size: 15 residues. For the CDR3, the DNA is TGCGCCAGCAGCACGGACAGGGTTCTCACCTACGAGCAGTACTTC. This encodes CASSTDRVLTYEQYF.

This clone was seen only a few times. This chain links TRBV28 with TRBJ1-3; weak D call: TRBD1 (5 bases). The CDR3 covers 15 residues. Trimming removed 5 bases from V and 0 bases from J, with 11 bases in between. Per germline, CDR1 MDHEN and CDR2 SYDVKM. The chain's CDR3 is CASSTGHSSGNTIYF. CDR3 bases: TGTGCCAGCAGTACCGGACACAGCTCTGGAAACACCATATATTTT.

This clone was found a few times. This chain joins TRBV7-9 and TRBJ2-7; D might be TRBD1 (6 bases). The CDR3 sequence is 14 residues long. V was shortened by 1 base and J by 0 bases, with 7 bases between the two germline ends. Germline CDR1 reads SEHNR; CDR2 reads FQNEAQ (reference sequence). This CDR3 is CASSLEGGSYEQYF. CDR3 in DNA: TGTGCCAGCAGCTTAGAAGGGGGCTCCTACGAGCAGTACTTC.

This clone is labeled medium-sized. The chain links TRBV30 to TRBJ2-6; D is uncertain. Germline V gives CDR1 GTSNPN, CDR2 SVGIG (reference sequence). The CDR3 covers 13 residues. The V gene lost 4 bases and the J gene lost 4 bases, with 8 bases spanning the gap. The CDR3 nucleotides are TGTGCCTGGATGCATTGGGGGGCCAACGTCCTGACTTTC. Translated: CAWMHWGANVLTF.

This sequence joins TRBV7-6 and TRBJ2-7, with TRBD2 identical over 8 bases. J lost 2 bases, V lost 4 bases, and 7 bases had no gene match. This CDR3 spans 15 amino acids. The V gene's germline CDR1 is SGHVS and CDR2 FNYEAQ. The CDR3 sequence is CASSSPLAGTYEQYF. CDR3 in DNA: TGTGCCAGCAGCTCGCCCCTAGCGGGCACCTACGAGCAGTACTTC. Variable domain in full (rest from reference TRBV7-6 and TRBJ2-7): GAGVSQSPRYKVTKRGQDVALRCDPISGHVSLYWYRQALGQGPEFLTYFNYEAQQDKSGLPNDRFSAERPEGSISTLTIQRTEQRDSAMYRCASSSPLAGTYEQYFGPGTRLTVT.

This clone has more than one count but fewer than ten. The chain has TRBV5-5 and TRBJ1-2; 11 bases align to TRBD1. The trim removed 0 bases at V and 7 bases at J, leaving 2 bases unmatched. The V gene's germline CDR1 is SGHKS and CDR2 YYEKEE (reference sequence). The CDR3 totals 14 residues. As DNA, the CDR3 is TGTGCCAGCAGCTTGGGGACAGGGGGCTTTGGCTACACCTTC. This sequence encodes CASSLGTGGFGYTF. The full variable domain, with the rest looked up from reference TRBV5-5 and TRBJ1-2, is DAGVTQSPTHLIKTRGQQVTLRCSPISGHKSVSWYQQVLGQGPQFIFQYYEKEERGRGNFPDRFSARQFPNYSSELNVNALLLGDSALYLCASSLGTGGFGYTFGSGTRLTVV.

The rearrangement links TRBV7-9 to TRBJ2-7; TRBD2 agrees at 8 bases. Germline V gene data show CDR1 as SEHNR and CDR2 as FQNEAQ (reference sequence). This CDR3 comprises 13 residues. The ends lost 5 bases at V and 3 bases at J; junction bases unmatched: 3. The CDR3 protein is CASSPRGGYEQYF. CDR3 DNA: TGTGCCAGCAGCCCCCGGGGGGGCTACGAGCAGTACTTC.

This clone occurred a few times. The J gene is TRBJ2-1, the V gene TRBV9; D is possibly TRBD2 (5 bases). The V gene's germline CDR1 is SGDLS and CDR2 YYNGEE. V dropped 4 bases and J dropped 0 bases, with 17 bases sitting between them. The length of the CDR3 is 17 residues. Written as DNA, the CDR3 is TGTGCCAGCAGCCCATCAAAGCGGTCGAGCTCCTACAATGAGCAGTTCTTC. Residues: CASSPSKRSSSYNEQFF.

The rearrangement joins TRBV5-6 to TRBJ2-6; D gene uncertain. CDR3 length: 14 residues. V lost 2 bases to trimming and J lost 0 bases, with 3 bases between them. Germline V gene data show CDR1 as SGHDT and CDR2 as YYEEEE. CDR3 residues: CASSFLSGANVLTF. The CDR3 DNA reads TGTGCCAGCAGCTTCCTCTCTGGGGCCAACGTCCTGACTTTC.

The chain is built from TRBV30 and TRBJ2-7; D might be TRBD1 (6 bases). V was shortened by 2 bases and J by 2 bases, with 10 bases between the two germline ends. The CDR3 has 13 residues. Germline assignment: CDR1 GTSNPN and CDR2 SVGIG (reference sequence). CDR3 nucleotide sequence: TGTGCCTGGAGTAAGGGGGAACCCTACGAGCAGTACTTC. Protein: CAWSKGEPYEQYF.